These 24 T cell receptor beta chains originate from one sample sequenced in a study of CD8 T cells in ankylosing spondylitis. MiXCR was run by TCRdb on the 5' RACE reads, yielding one entry per CDR3 protein. Of about 340,000 distinct CDR3 sequences detected, roughly 14% appear once; the ten largest clones hold about 1%. Sequencing input: blood, either unsorted or a sorted T cell fraction (not recorded which). Receptors were obtained from a male donor with ankylosing spondylitis or in good health (not recorded which).

This clonotype was seen only a few times. V usage is TRBV5-1 and J usage is TRBJ2-1; 13 positions agree with TRBD2. This CDR3 spans 14 amino acids. After removal of 3 bases from V and 10 bases from J, the junction contained 4 bases not matched to a gene. CDR1 is SGHRS and CDR2 is YFSETQ in the germline V gene. The CDR3 DNA reads TGCGCCAGCAGCTCTCAGACTAGCGGGGGGGAGCAGTTCTTC. Its translation is CASSSQTSGGEQFF.

This rearrangement joins TRBV5-1 to TRBJ1-1, with D possibly being TRBD1 (5 bases). CDR1 and CDR2 (germline): SGHRS, YFSETQ. V was shortened by 3 bases and J by 0 bases, with 12 bases between the two germline ends. This CDR3 is 15 amino acids long. CDR3 region: CASSYSGGVNTEAFF. CDR3 in DNA: TGCGCCAGCAGCTACTCCGGAGGGGTGAACACTGAAGCTTTCTTT.

CDR3 protein: CASSLGTRETGELFF. CDR3 nucleotide sequence: TGTGCCAGCAGCTTAGGGACAAGGGAAACCGGGGAGCTGTTTTTT. V is TRBV11-3 and J is TRBJ2-2; tentatively, D is TRBD1 (5 bases). Germline CDR1 is SGHNT and CDR2 is YENEEA. CDR3 length: 15 residues. The V gene lost 1 base and the J gene lost 5 bases, with 11 bases spanning the gap.

The V and J genes are TRBV5-1 and TRBJ2-5, with TRBD2 matching over 10 bases. The CDR3 contains 13 residues. J was trimmed by 5 bases and V by 4 bases; bases with no gene match: 2. Germline CDR1 reads SGHRS; CDR2 reads YFSETQ. The CDR3 coding sequence is TGCGCCAGCAGCCTTAGCGGGAGGGAGACCCAGTACTTC. It is translated as CASSLSGRETQYF.

The chain joins TRBV5-1 to TRBJ2-7, with 9 bases matching TRBD1. The CDR3 has 17 residues. V was pared by 4 bases and J by 0 bases, with 11 bases of the junction left unmatched. Germline V gene data show CDR1 as SGHRS and CDR2 as YFSETQ. For the CDR3, the DNA is TGCGCCAGCAGCCTGTCCCGGGACAGGGCTAGCTCCTACGAGCAGTACTTC. It encodes CASSLSRDRASSYEQYF.

This clonotype was picked up many times. This rearrangement joins TRBV20-1 to TRBJ2-2; D unclear. Germline-derived CDR1 and CDR2 are DFQATT and SNEGSKA (reference sequence). Deletions cut 3 bases from V and 6 bases from J, with 14 bases between. The CDR3 is 14 residues long. CDR3 sequence: CSASRPAIPGELFF. The CDR3 nucleotides read TGCAGTGCTAGCAGGCCAGCAATCCCCGGGGAGCTGTTTTTT.

This clonotype was found a few times. This chain links TRBV20-1 with TRBJ2-1, with D hard to call. This CDR3 region has 14 residues. The V end was cut by 5 bases, the J end by 0 bases, with 11 bases between. Germline values: CDR1 DFQATT, CDR2 SNEGSKA (reference sequence). CDR3 sequence reads: CSALGPISYNEQFF. The CDR3 DNA reads TGCAGTGCTCTTGGACCCATCTCCTACAATGAGCAGTTCTTC.

This clonotype was counted between two and nine times. This chain joins TRBV4-2 and TRBJ2-5; 9 bases match TRBD2. CDR1 is LGHNA and CDR2 is YNFKEQ in the germline V gene. The CDR3 spans 16 residues. The V gene end was trimmed by 2 bases and the J gene end by 5 bases; junction bases not matched to a gene: 9. Here the CDR3 DNA reads TGTGCCAGCAGCCAAAACGACTTGCGGGAGGGTGAGACCCAGTACTTC. Its protein is CASSQNDLREGETQYF.

This clonotype has more than one count but fewer than ten. V gene TRBV27 combines with J gene TRBJ2-7; tentative D call: TRBD2 (6 bases). The V and J ends lost 4 bases and 3 bases respectively, with 16 bases between them. Germline CDR1 and CDR2: MNHEY and SMNVEV (reference sequence). The CDR3 sequence is 15 residues long. This chain's CDR3 is CASSSRRGLGYEQYF. In DNA form, the CDR3 reads TGTGCCAGCAGTTCCCGGCGGGGTTTAGGCTACGAGCAGTACTTC.

V gene TRBV10-3 combines with J gene TRBJ2-6; a possible D gene is TRBD2 (6 bases). The ends were cut back, 2 bases at V and 0 bases at J, with 8 bases in the middle. This CDR3 spans 16 amino acids. CDR1 and CDR2 (germline): ENHRY, SYGVKD. Here the CDR3 reads CAISEGGNSGANVLTF. The CDR3 DNA is TGTGCCATCAGTGAGGGGGGGAACTCTGGGGCCAACGTCCTGACTTTC.

The J gene is TRBJ2-2, the V gene TRBV5-1; possibly TRBD1 or TRBD2 for D (5 bases each). V was trimmed by 2 bases and J by 5 bases, leaving 13 bases between them. CDR1 is SGHRS, CDR2 YFSETQ, per germline. The CDR3 loop spans 15 amino acids. The CDR3 loop reads CASSFDGARTGELFF. For the CDR3, the DNA is TGCGCCAGCAGCTTCGACGGGGCGAGAACCGGGGAGCTGTTTTTT.

The V and J genes are TRBV28 and TRBJ2-7, with D possibly matching TRBD2 (5 bases). Germline loops: CDR1 MDHEN, CDR2 SYDVKM. The CDR3 is made up of 15 amino acids. The ends were cut back, 8 bases at V and 4 bases at J, with 21 bases in the middle. CDR3 DNA: TGTGCCAGCTTGGGAGCCCCTCGACGAGTGTACGAGCAGTACTTC. This sequence encodes CASLGAPRRVYEQYF.

The J gene is TRBJ2-5, the V gene TRBV6-5; D is tentatively TRBD1 or TRBD2 (5 bases each). The CDR3 is 14 amino acids. In germline, CDR1 is MNHEY, CDR2 SVGAGI. The ends were cut back, 2 bases at V and 5 bases at J, with 12 bases in the middle. In DNA form, the CDR3 reads TGTGCCAGCAGTTACGCCGGGACCACGGAGACCCAGTACTTC. The encoded protein is CASSYAGTTETQYF.

J is TRBJ2-7 and V is TRBV30; TRBD1 is a possible D gene (6 bases). V lost 3 bases to trimming and J lost 1 base, with 13 bases between them. The CDR3 totals 14 residues. The V gene's germline CDR1 is GTSNPN and CDR2 SVGIG (reference sequence). DNA for the CDR3: TGTGCCTGGAGCGAACTTGGACAGTCCTACGAGCAGTACTTC. It codes for CAWSELGQSYEQYF.

This chain joins TRBV10-2 and TRBJ1-2, with unresolved D. Trimming cost V 2 bases and J 0 bases, with 13 bases left between them. Germline V gives CDR1 WSHSY, CDR2 SAAADI. The CDR3 loop spans 16 amino acids. The CDR3, as DNA: TGCGCCAGCAGTGAGATCGGGTTTGGGGCTAACTATGGCTACACCTTC. Residues: CASSEIGFGANYGYTF.

This clonotype was observed a handful of times. The rearrangement links TRBV5-1 to TRBJ1-1; TRBD1 is a possible D gene (5 bases). CDR1 and CDR2 (germline): SGHRS, YFSETQ. The CDR3 consists of 15 residues. Trimming left V 3 bases short and J 1 base short, with 13 bases between. The CDR3 protein is CASSSTQGKNTEAFF. In nucleotides, the CDR3 is TGCGCCAGCAGCTCTACCCAGGGAAAGAACACTGAAGCTTTCTTT.

V usage is TRBV4-2 and J usage is TRBJ1-2; D is unresolved. Germline lookup yields CDR1 LGHNA and CDR2 YNFKEQ. Trimming removed 1 base from V and 8 bases from J, with 20 bases in between. The CDR3 spans 16 residues. CDR3 coding DNA: TGTGCCAGCAGCCAAGTAGGGTTTGTAGGCGAAGGGGGCTACACCTTC. As protein: CASSQVGFVGEGGYTF.

CDR3 nucleotide sequence: TGTGCCAGCTCACCAGTATCGGCCACAGATACGCAGTATTTT. Its translation is CASSPVSATDTQYF. This chain uses TRBV18 with TRBJ2-3; D is undetermined. With 2 bases removed from V and 2 bases from J, the gap between germline ends came to 8 bases. Germline loops: CDR1 KGHSH, CDR2 LQKENI. The CDR3 covers 14 residues.

This clonotype was found a few times. This chain links TRBV12-3 or TRBV12-4 with TRBJ1-2; D possibly corresponds to TRBD1 (5 bases). CDR3 length equals 14 residues. V was trimmed by 6 bases and J by 4 bases, leaving 15 bases between them. The CDR3 DNA follows: TGTGCCAGCAGCCCCGGGAGGGGTGGCTATGGCTACACCTTC. Translating gives CASSPGRGGYGYTF.

This chain joins TRBV6-5 and TRBJ2-1; perhaps TRBD1 as D (6 bases). Germline lookup yields CDR1 MNHEY and CDR2 SVGAGI. The CDR3 spans 15 residues. The V and J ends lost 4 bases and 5 bases respectively, with 15 bases between them. Here the CDR3 DNA reads TGTGCCAGCAGTTCAGGGGTAGGAATTGACAATGAGCAGTTCTTC. Amino acid sequence: CASSSGVGIDNEQFF.

The chain uses TRBV4-1 and TRBJ1-2; 9 bases are shared with TRBD1. This CDR3 region has 15 residues. Germline assignment: CDR1 MGHRA and CDR2 YSYEKL. Trimming took 0 bases from V and 4 from J; bases not matched to a gene: 3. This CDR3 is CASSQDGTGTYGYTF. The CDR3 nucleotides read TGCGCCAGCAGCCAAGACGGGACAGGGACCTATGGCTACACCTTC.

This chain links TRBV14 with TRBJ2-3; D call uncertain. The length of the CDR3 is 15 residues. V shed 0 bases and J shed 1 base, with 8 bases lying between them. CDR1 SGHDN and CDR2 FVKESK come from the germline V gene. The CDR3 sequence: CASSQEPGGTDTQYF. The CDR3 nucleotides read TGTGCCAGCAGCCAAGAACCAGGTGGCACAGATACGCAGTATTTT.

The chain recombines TRBV5-1 with TRBJ2-1; the match to TRBD2 covers 12 bases. Per germline, CDR1 SGHRS and CDR2 YFSETQ. The ends lost 1 base at V and 6 bases at J; junction bases unmatched: 5. The CDR3 consists of 16 residues. In DNA, the CDR3 is TGCGCCAGCAGCTTGTTGACTAGCGGGAGATCCAATGAGCAGTTCTTC. Translating it yields CASSLLTSGRSNEQFF.

This clonotype has just a few counts. The CDR3 sequence: CASRGTGEMFAEAFF. The CDR3 DNA reads as TGTGCCAGTAGGGGGACAGGGGAAATGTTCGCTGAAGCTTTCTTT. The V call is TRBV19, the J call TRBJ1-1; TRBD1 matches at 10 bases. Trimming cost V 6 bases and J 6 bases; bases outside gene matches: 10. The CDR3 spans 15 residues. Looked up from germline, CDR1 is LNHDA and CDR2 is SQIVND (reference sequence).